This T cell receptor (beta chain) was sequenced for a study of glioma-infiltrating T cells. Study-wide results and limits: Non-neoplastic patients had below-expected tissue-blood divergence, while all gliomas exceeded expectation.

The germline V gene has CDR1 LGHDT and CDR2 YNNKEL (reference sequence). This CDR3 has 16 residues. The J segment lost 2 bases and the V segment lost 4 bases, leaving 8 bases of the junction unmatched. There are a few counts of this clonotype. Its antigen remains unknown. Amplification of TCR alpha and beta CDR3 regions from RNA used iRepertoire nested multiplex PCR. For one-step reverse transcription and amplification, about 85-400 ng of tissue mRNA or PBMC total RNA was used. TCRdb called the multiplex PCR reads again in MiXCR, with one record for every CDR3 protein. Altogether roughly 120,000 distinct CDR3 sequences are present, roughly 20% being singletons, with the ten largest covering 15%.

This TCR was sampled from a human donor with low-grade glioma or glioblastoma, undergoing nonglioma brain surgery, or in good health (not recorded which). The chain joins TRBV3-1 to TRBJ2-7; 10 positions agree with TRBD2. Material for sequencing was glioma tissue, nonneoplastic brain tissue, or PBMCs (not recorded which). The CDR3 region is CASSPTWGLATYEQYF. CDR3 DNA: TGTGCCAGCAGCCCCACCTGGGGACTAGCGACCTACGAGCAGTACTTC.